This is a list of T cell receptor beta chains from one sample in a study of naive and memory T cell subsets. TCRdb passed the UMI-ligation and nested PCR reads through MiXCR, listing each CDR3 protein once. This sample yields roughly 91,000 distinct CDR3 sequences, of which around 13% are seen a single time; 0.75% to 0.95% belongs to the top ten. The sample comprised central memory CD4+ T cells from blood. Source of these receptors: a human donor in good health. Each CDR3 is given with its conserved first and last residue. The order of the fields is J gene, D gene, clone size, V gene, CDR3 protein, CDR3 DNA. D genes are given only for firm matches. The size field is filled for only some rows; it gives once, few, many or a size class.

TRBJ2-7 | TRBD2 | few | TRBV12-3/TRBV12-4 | CASSPRDYMGEQYF | TGTGCCAGCAGTCCCCGGGACTATATGGGCGAGCAGTACTTC
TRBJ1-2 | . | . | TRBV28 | CATNSGSLAYGYTF | TGTGCCACCAATTCGGGCTCGTTGGCCTATGGCTACACCTTC
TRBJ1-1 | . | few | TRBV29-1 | CSVGGEGNTEAFF | TGCAGCGTTGGTGGAGAGGGGAACACTGAAGCTTTCTTT
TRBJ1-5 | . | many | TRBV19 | CASSNVGTGSNQPQHF | TGTGCCAGTAGTAATGTAGGAACCGGTAGCAATCAGCCCCAGCATTTT
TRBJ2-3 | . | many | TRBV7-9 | CASSSGNTDTQYF | TGTGCCAGCAGCTCCGGGAACACAGATACGCAGTATTTT
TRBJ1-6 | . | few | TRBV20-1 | CSAEINNSPLHF | TGCAGTGCGGAGATAAATAATTCACCCCTCCACTTT
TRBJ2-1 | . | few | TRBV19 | CASSIGQKLTKGSLHYNEQFF | TGTGCCAGTAGTATAGGACAGAAGCTAACGAAGGGCTCCCTTCATTACAATGAGCAGTTCTTC
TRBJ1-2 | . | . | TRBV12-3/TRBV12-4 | CASSFDWGRGDGYTF | TGTGCCAGCAGCTTCGACTGGGGGAGAGGAGATGGCTACACCTTC
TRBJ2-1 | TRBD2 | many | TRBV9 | CASSPRTSGSNEQFF | TGTGCCAGCAGCCCCCGGACTAGCGGGAGTAATGAGCAGTTCTTC
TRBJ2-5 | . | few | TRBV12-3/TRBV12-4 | CASSSDKQETQYF | TGTGCCAGCAGTTCAGATAAACAAGAGACCCAGTACTTC
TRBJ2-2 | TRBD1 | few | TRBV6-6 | CASRGQENTGELFF | TGTGCCAGCAGGGGACAGGAGAACACCGGGGAGCTGTTTTTT
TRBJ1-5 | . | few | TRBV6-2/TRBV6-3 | CASRKDGWAQHF | TGTGCCAGCAGGAAGGACGGCTGGGCCCAGCATTTT
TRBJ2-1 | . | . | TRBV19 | CASSPWVGYRNEQFF | TGTGCCAGTAGTCCCTGGGTGGGATACCGGAATGAGCAGTTCTTC
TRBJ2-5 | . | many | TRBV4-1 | CASSQGIVGETQYF | TGCGCCAGCAGCCAAGGGATCGTGGGAGAGACCCAGTACTTC
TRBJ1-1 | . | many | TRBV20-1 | CSARGSETEAFF | TGCAGTGCTAGAGGTTCGGAGACTGAAGCTTTCTTT
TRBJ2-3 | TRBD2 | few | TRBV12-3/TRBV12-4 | CASRPRAGVADTQYF | TGTGCCAGCCGCCCGAGAGCGGGAGTGGCAGATACGCAGTATTTT
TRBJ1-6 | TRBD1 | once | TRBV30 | CAWSDRGLESPLHF | TGTGCCTGGAGTGACAGGGGTTTGGAATCACCCCTCCACTTT
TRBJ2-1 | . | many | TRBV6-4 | CASSDSSENEQFF | TGTGCCAGCAGTGACTCGAGCGAGAATGAGCAGTTCTTC
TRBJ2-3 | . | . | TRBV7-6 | CASSLALGDTQYF | TGTGCCAGCAGCTTAGCGCTGGGAGATACGCAGTATTTT
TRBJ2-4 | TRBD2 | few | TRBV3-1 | CASSQLSSGTAHIQYF | TGTGCCAGCAGCCAATTGTCTAGCGGGACCGCTCACATTCAGTACTTC
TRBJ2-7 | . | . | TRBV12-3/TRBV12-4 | CASSVFQGSYEQYF | TGTGCCAGCAGTGTATTCCAGGGTTCCTACGAGCAGTACTTC
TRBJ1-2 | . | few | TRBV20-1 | CSPYAPLANYGYTF | TGCAGCCCATACGCCCCCCTAGCTAACTATGGCTACACCTTC
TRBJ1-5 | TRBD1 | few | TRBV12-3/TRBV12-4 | CASIRDRSNQPQHF | TGTGCCAGCATCCGGGACAGGAGCAATCAGCCCCAGCATTTT
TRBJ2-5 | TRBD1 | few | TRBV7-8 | CASRTGTGEETQYF | TGTGCCAGCAGAACCGGGACAGGGGAAGAGACCCAGTACTTC
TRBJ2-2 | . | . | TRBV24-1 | CATSANRAAGELFF | TGTGCCACCAGTGCCAACAGGGCCGCCGGGGAGCTGTTTTTT
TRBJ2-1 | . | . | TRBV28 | CASSWTQGSYNEQFF | TGTGCCAGCAGTTGGACCCAGGGGTCCTACAATGAGCAGTTCTTC
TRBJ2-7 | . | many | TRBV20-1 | CSAVGLFYEQYF | TGCAGTGCTGTCGGACTGTTCTACGAGCAGTACTTC
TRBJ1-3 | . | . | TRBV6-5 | CASRGSGNTIYF | TGTGCCAGCAGGGGCTCTGGAAACACCATATATTTT
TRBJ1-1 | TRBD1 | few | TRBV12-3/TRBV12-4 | CASSTGQGASSEAFF | TGTGCCAGCAGCACGGGACAGGGGGCTTCTTCTGAAGCTTTCTTT
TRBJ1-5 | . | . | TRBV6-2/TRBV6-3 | CASSYLMGQPQHF | TGTGCCAGCAGTTATCTAATGGGCCAGCCCCAGCATTTT
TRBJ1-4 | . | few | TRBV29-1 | CSGGGREKLFF | TGCAGCGGGGGGGGGCGTGAAAAACTGTTTTTT
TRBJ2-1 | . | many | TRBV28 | CASSWAGPRNEQFF | TGTGCCAGCAGTTGGGCGGGGCCGAGAAATGAGCAGTTCTTC
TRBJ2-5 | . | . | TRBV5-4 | CASSPGDSIRGETQYF | TGTGCCAGCAGCCCGGGGGACTCCATAAGGGGAGAGACCCAGTACTTC
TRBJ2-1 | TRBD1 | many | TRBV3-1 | CASSQQGAGEQFF | TGTGCCAGCAGCCAACAGGGGGCGGGTGAGCAGTTCTTC
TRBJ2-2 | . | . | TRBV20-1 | CSARDVNTGELFF | TGCAGTGCTAGAGATGTGAACACCGGGGAGCTGTTTTTT
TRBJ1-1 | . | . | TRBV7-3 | CASSLRGGETEAFF | TGTGCCAGCAGCTTAAGAGGGGGGGAGACTGAAGCTTTCTTT
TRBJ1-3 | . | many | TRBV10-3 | CAISEPIGTSGNTIYF | TGTGCCATCAGTGAGCCGATTGGAACCTCTGGAAACACCATATATTTT
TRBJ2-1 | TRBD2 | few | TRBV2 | CASQRGASGKGYNEQFF | TGTGCCAGCCAACGAGGGGCTAGCGGGAAAGGCTACAATGAGCAGTTCTTC
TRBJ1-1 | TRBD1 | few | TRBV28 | CASSPGTGGSMAFF | TGTGCCAGCAGTCCGGGGACAGGGGGCTCGATGGCTTTCTTT
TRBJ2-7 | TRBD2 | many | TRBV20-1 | CSARERREGHEQYF | TGCAGTGCTAGAGAACGACGGGAGGGCCACGAGCAGTACTTC
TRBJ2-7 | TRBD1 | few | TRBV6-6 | CASTARGITYEQYF | TGTGCCAGCACGGCCAGGGGGATAACCTACGAGCAGTACTTC
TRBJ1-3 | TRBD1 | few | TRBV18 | CASSLGQGSGNTIYF | TGTGCCAGCTCACTTGGACAGGGCTCTGGAAACACCATATATTTT
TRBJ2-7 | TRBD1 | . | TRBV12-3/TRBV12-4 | CATRTGHGYEQYF | TGTGCCACAAGGACAGGTCATGGCTACGAGCAGTACTTC
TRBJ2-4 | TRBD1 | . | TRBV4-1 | CASGQRGQNIQYF | TGCGCCAGTGGTCAGAGGGGGCAAAACATTCAGTACTTC
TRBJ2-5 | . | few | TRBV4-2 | CASSPTGHQETQYF | TGTGCCAGCAGCCCTACGGGTCACCAAGAGACCCAGTACTTC
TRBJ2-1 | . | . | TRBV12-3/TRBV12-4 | CASTRDAGYNEQFF | TGTGCCAGCACTAGGGACGCGGGGTACAATGAGCAGTTCTTC
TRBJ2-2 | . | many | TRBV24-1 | CAKDRNTGELFF | TGTGCCAAGGACAGGAACACCGGGGAGCTGTTTTTT
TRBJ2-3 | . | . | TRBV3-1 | CASSQNLRNTQYF | TGTGCCAGCAGCCAAAATCTGCGGAATACGCAGTATTTT
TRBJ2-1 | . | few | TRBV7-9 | CASSLSADEQFF | TGTGCCAGCAGCTTAAGCGCAGATGAGCAGTTCTTC
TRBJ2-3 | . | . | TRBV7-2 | CASSFRQGTDTQYF | TGTGCCAGCAGCTTCCGCCAGGGAACAGATACGCAGTATTTT
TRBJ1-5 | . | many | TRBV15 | CATSTGQSNQPQHF | TGTGCCACCTCGACGGGGCAGAGCAATCAGCCCCAGCATTTT
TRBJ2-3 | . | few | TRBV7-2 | CASSLSESGTTYTQYF | TGTGCCAGCAGCTTATCGGAGAGCGGAACCACATATACGCAGTATTTT
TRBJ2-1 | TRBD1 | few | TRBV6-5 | CASSPDRVVGEQFF | TGTGCCAGCAGTCCGGACAGGGTGGTTGGTGAGCAGTTCTTC
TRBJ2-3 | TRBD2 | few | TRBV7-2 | CASSLGLAMTDTQYF | TGTGCCAGCAGCTTGGGACTAGCGATGACAGATACGCAGTATTTT
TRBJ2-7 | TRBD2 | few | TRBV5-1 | CASSLGGSGSEQYF | TGCGCCAGCAGCTTGGGTGGTAGCGGGAGCGAGCAGTACTTC
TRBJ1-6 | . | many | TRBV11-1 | CASSSGQHYNSPLHF | TGTGCCAGCAGCTCCGGACAGCATTATAATTCACCCCTCCACTTT
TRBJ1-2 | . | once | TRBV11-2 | CASSFSGRTNYGYTF | TGTGCCAGCAGCTTTTCCGGACGAACTAACTATGGCTACACCTTC
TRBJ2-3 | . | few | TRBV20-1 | CSARFGQGFISDTQYF | TGCAGTGCTAGATTTGGGCAGGGTTTTATCTCAGATACGCAGTATTTT